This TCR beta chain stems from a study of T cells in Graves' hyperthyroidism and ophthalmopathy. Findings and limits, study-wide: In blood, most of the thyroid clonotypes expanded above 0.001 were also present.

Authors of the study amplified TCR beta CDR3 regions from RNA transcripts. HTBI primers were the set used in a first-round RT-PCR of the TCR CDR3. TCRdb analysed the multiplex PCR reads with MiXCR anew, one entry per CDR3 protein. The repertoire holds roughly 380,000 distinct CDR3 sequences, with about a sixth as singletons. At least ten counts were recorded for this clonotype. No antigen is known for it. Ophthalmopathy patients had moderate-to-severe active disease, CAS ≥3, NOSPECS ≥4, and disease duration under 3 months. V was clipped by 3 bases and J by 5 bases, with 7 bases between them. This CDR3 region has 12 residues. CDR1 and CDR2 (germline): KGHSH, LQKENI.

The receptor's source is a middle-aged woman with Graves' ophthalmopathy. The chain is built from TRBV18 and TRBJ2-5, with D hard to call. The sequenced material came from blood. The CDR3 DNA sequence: TGTGCCAGCTCACCGGCTTCGGAGACCCAGTACTTC. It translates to CASSPASETQYF.